One sample yielded the 15 T cell receptor beta chains listed below, sequenced in a study of vaccination and CD4 T cells after COVID-19. Time point defined: late sampling 161 to 241 days after vaccination in a few convalescent patients. Treatment reported: approximately 10-day PBMC culture with coronavirus spike peptide pools or control peptides (ViraFEST assay). Their specific antigens are unknown. Sequencing of DNA taken from cultured CD4+ T cells relied on the Oncomine TCR Beta short-read assay. From the PCR reads, TCRdb called clonotypes with MiXCR, one entry per CDR3 protein. The sample includes about 25,000 distinct CDR3 sequences, more than 30% of them seen just once. The sample here was CD4+ T cells from blood, cultured in vitro, taken about 7 months after SARS-CoV-2 vaccination. Receptors originate from a human donor who had recovered from COVID-19.

The gene calls are TRBV20-1 and TRBJ2-3, with D uncertain. This CDR3 contains 13 residues. Between the trimmed V and J ends, which lost 0 bases and 6 bases, there was a span of 10 bases. The germline CDR1 and CDR2 sequences are DFQATT and SNEGSKA (reference sequence). CDR3 sequence reads: CSARDPEPDTQYF. In DNA form, the CDR3 reads TGCAGTGCTAGAGATCCGGAGCCGGATACGCAGTATTTT.

This clonotype has just a few counts. CDR3 region: CASSFGTSTDTQYF. CDR3 sequence (DNA): TGTGCCAGCAGTTTCGGAACAAGCACAGATACGCAGTATTTT. The chain joins TRBV27 to TRBJ2-3; no clear D. The CDR3 is 14 amino acids. Germline CDR1 reads MNHEY; CDR2 reads SMNVEV (reference sequence). V was pared by 3 bases and J by 0 bases, with 7 bases between.

The rearrangement joins TRBV7-8 to TRBJ2-7; TRBD2 matches at 8 bases. The CDR3 totals 16 residues. Trimming took 6 bases from V and 2 from J; bases not matched to a gene: 12. Germline-derived CDR1 and CDR2 are SGHVS and FQNEAQ. CDR3 sequence reads: CASRLRAGEEAYEQYF. In nucleotides, the CDR3 is TGTGCCAGCAGGTTGCGAGCGGGAGAAGAGGCCTACGAGCAGTACTTC.

This clonotype was detected a few times. J is TRBJ1-6 and V is TRBV6-2 or TRBV6-3; D uncertain. From germline, CDR1 is MNHEY and CDR2 SVGEGT. Trimming left V 2 bases short and J 9 bases short, with 14 bases between. This CDR3 is 15 amino acids long. The CDR3 loop reads CASSYTGPSGSPLHF. CDR3 in DNA: TGTGCCAGCAGTTACACCGGTCCGTCAGGTTCACCCCTCCACTTT.

A few counts support this clonotype. CDR3 region: CASSLDTDTQYF. The CDR3 DNA follows: TGTGCCAGCAGCTTAGACACAGATACGCAGTATTTT. The chain links TRBV7-9 to TRBJ2-3; D not certain. The germline gives CDR1 SEHNR, CDR2 FQNEAQ (reference sequence). The V end lost 1 base, the J end lost 2 bases, and 1 base lay between the germline ends. This CDR3 is built from 12 residues.

The CDR3 DNA follows: TGTGCCAGCAGTCCTGGTTACCAGGCCGGGGAGCTGTTTTTT. Translation gives CASSPGYQAGELFF. The chain carries TRBV2 and TRBJ2-2; D remains unclear. The CDR3 has 14 residues. The germline V gene has CDR1 SNHLY and CDR2 FYNNEI. The V end lost 5 bases, the J end lost 6 bases, and 13 bases lay between the germline ends.

This clonotype was observed a handful of times. V and J are TRBV10-3 and TRBJ2-5, with 9 bases fitting TRBD1. This CDR3 is 15 amino acids long. The germline gives CDR1 ENHRY, CDR2 SYGVKD. Trimming removed 1 base from V and 3 bases from J; junction bases left unmatched: 3. In DNA form, the CDR3 reads TGTGCCATCAGTGAGTACGGACAGGGGAAAGAGACCCAGTACTTC. Its protein is CAISEYGQGKETQYF.

This clonotype was counted a few times. The rearrangement uses TRBV7-6 and TRBJ1-6; weak D call: TRBD1 (6 bases). The CDR3 length is 14 residues. Germline V gene lookup returns CDR1 SGHVS and CDR2 FNYEAQ. Trimming pared 5 bases from V and 6 bases from J, leaving 11 bases between. The CDR3 sequence is CASSQRGPNSPLHF. The DNA for the CDR3 is TGTGCCAGCAGCCAACGGGGGCCTAATTCACCCCTCCACTTT.

J is TRBJ1-1 and V is TRBV6-1, with D perhaps matching TRBD1 (6 bases). V was trimmed by 2 bases and J by 6 bases, leaving 10 bases between them. The CDR3 runs to 13 residues. The V gene's germline CDR1 is MNHNS and CDR2 SASEGT. CDR3 coding DNA: TGTGCCAGCAGTGAAAACAGGGCTGCTGAAGCTTTCTTT. It encodes CASSENRAAEAFF.

The CDR3 DNA is TGTGCCAGCAGCTTTGGGTTTATTGGGGCCAACGTCCTGACTTTC. Amino acid sequence: CASSFGFIGANVLTF. The V and J genes are TRBV7-8 and TRBJ2-6; D remains unclear. The V and J ends lost 3 bases and 3 bases respectively, with 9 bases between them. Germline V gene sequence: CDR1 SGHVS, CDR2 FQNEAQ. The CDR3 is 15 amino acids.

A few counts support this clonotype. The chain links TRBV29-1 to TRBJ2-5, with TRBD1 identical over 12 bases. V lost 8 bases to trimming and J lost 5 bases; unmatched junction nucleotides: 9. Germline lookup yields CDR1 SQVTM and CDR2 ANQGSEA. This CDR3 is 14 amino acids long. CDR3 in amino acids: CSLSGTGGRETQYF. The DNA of the CDR3 is TGCAGCTTATCCGGGACAGGGGGCCGGGAGACCCAGTACTTC.

This clonotype was seen a few times. This may be a read error: a much more frequent sequence differs by one nucleotide. Given the absence of the conserved phenylalanine or tryptophan at the CDR3 end, a read error is likely. The gene calls are TRBV7-3 and TRBJ2-7; 9 bases map to TRBD2. There are 14 residues in the CDR3. J lost 0 bases, V lost 6 bases, and 3 bases had no gene match. The germline V gene has CDR1 SGHTA and CDR2 FQGTGA. CDR3 sequence reads: CASRPAGGSYEQYL. The CDR3 bases are TGTGCCAGCAGGCCAGCGGGAGGCTCCTACGAGCAGTACTTA.

The rearrangement links TRBV5-4 to TRBJ1-2; D remains unclear. In germline, CDR1 is SGHNT, CDR2 YYREEE (reference sequence). With 4 bases removed from V and 3 bases from J, the gap between germline ends came to 10 bases. This CDR3 comprises 13 residues. CDR3 nucleotide sequence: TGTGCCAGCAGCCCCCGGAGCTACTATGGCTACACCTTC. This sequence encodes CASSPRSYYGYTF.

This clonotype was recorded only once. The chain couples TRBV29-1 to TRBJ2-2; no clear D. Trimming left V 4 bases short and J 5 bases short, with 8 bases between. Germline V CDR1 and CDR2: SQVTM, ANQGSEA. The CDR3 covers 12 residues. The CDR3 reads CSVAGATGELFF. Here the CDR3 DNA reads TGCAGCGTTGCGGGTGCAACCGGGGAGCTGTTTTTT.

The V and J genes are TRBV28 and TRBJ2-7; D uncertain. The V gene lost 3 bases and the J gene lost 6 bases, with 12 bases spanning the gap. There are 13 residues in the CDR3. The germline V gene encodes CDR1 MDHEN and CDR2 SYDVKM. Here the CDR3 DNA reads TGTGCCAGCAGTTTTGACACAAGGAGCGAGCAGTACTTC. Translated: CASSFDTRSEQYF.